This T cell receptor beta chain stems from a study of response to subunit inactivated influenza vaccine. Using its own MiXCR run on the RT-PCR reads, TCRdb lists one record per CDR3 protein. The sample includes fewer than 350,000 distinct CDR3 sequences, 21% of them seen just once. Germline V gene data show CDR1 as LGHDT and CDR2 as YNNKEL (reference sequence). The CDR3 is made up of 17 amino acids. Trimming cost V 2 bases and J 10 bases, with 21 bases left between them. Of note for this clonotype: Its cognate antigen is unknown.

The study, taken as a whole, reports: Few new T cells, the authors suggested, are recruited by each seasonal influenza vaccination.

The sample was PBMCs from blood, taken less than 22 months after vaccination. This chain uses TRBV3-1 with TRBJ1-6, with no clear D. The source is a man between 50 and 69 years old who received an inactivated influenza vaccine. CDR3 sequence reads: CASSQRPLGRGQSPLHF. The CDR3 DNA sequence: TGTGCCAGCAGCCAAAGACCTTTGGGTCGGGGTCAGTCACCCCTCCACTTT. Complete variable domain (other parts from reference TRBV3-1 and TRBJ1-6): DTAVSQTPKYLVTQMGNDKSIKCEQNLGHDTMYWYKQDSKKFLKIMFSYNNKELIINETVPNRFSPKSPDKAHLNLHINSLELGDSAVYFCASSQRPLGRGQSPLHFGNGTRLTVT.